This T cell receptor (beta chain) is drawn from a study of cytomegalovirus exposure and HLA in healthy donors. Regarding the study as a whole: Productive rates of about 87% or about 30% were seen for most TCR beta V segments in an earlier analysis. Solely CMV serostatus was available to characterize immune exposure.

The PCR contained 60 Vbeta and 13 Jbeta primers. Sequencing was performed with immunoSEQ multiplex PCR; in TCRdb, only in-frame clones are kept and a portion is missing. This sample has some 89,000 clones, with about 85% found just once. Unrecorded immune exposures were likely, despite nominal health at sampling. This clone appeared a single time. Its cognate antigen is unknown. What was sequenced was PBMCs. The TCR comes from a man between 40 and 49 years old in good health and CMV-seropositive.

This chain's CDR3 is CASSLDLATGELFF. Written as DNA, the CDR3 is TGCGCCAGCAGCTTGGATCTAGCAACCGGGGAGCTGTTTTTT. The rearrangement uses TRBV5-1 and TRBJ2-2, with D maybe TRBD2 (5 bases). Germline V CDR1 and CDR2: SGHRS, YFSETQ. Deletions cut 0 bases from V and 5 bases from J, with 8 bases between. The CDR3 loop spans 14 amino acids.